This T cell receptor beta chain was sequenced for a study of preoperative IRX-2 immunotherapy in early breast cancer. With respect to this clone: An end of the junction does not agree with germline; a read error may underlie this.

The assay was immunoSEQ multiplex PCR, and TCRdb's table has in-frame clones only and misses some. Here the sample spans over 25,000 clones, roughly four fifths being singletons. The sample's treatment: preoperative locoregional IRX-2 cytokine immunotherapy. CDR1 and CDR2 from the germline V gene are MNHGY and SAAAGT. CDR3 length: 15 residues. The V and J genes are TRBV6-8 and TRBJ2-1, with TRBD2 identical over 13 bases. The source material was lymph node tissue, sampled after IRX-2 immunotherapy. The TCR comes from a human donor with breast cancer. CDR3: CATRSGLAGFNEQFF. The DNA of the CDR3 is TGTGCCACCCGCTCGGGACTAGCGGGATTCAATGAGCAATTCTTC.